What follows describes a single T cell receptor beta chain. Its antigen is currently unknown. The CDR3 has 17 residues. With 4 bases clipped from V and 3 bases from J, the junction kept 11 bases outside the gene matches. Germline V CDR1 and CDR2: SGHRS, YFSETQ. This specimen belongs to a study of blood T cells in healthy people across ages. Study-wide results and caveats: Shifts in expanded clonotypes may have been confounded by donor CMV status, which was unknown.

Every donor gave 9 to 10 milliliters of peripheral blood. Sample-barcoded 5' priming and a J-beta primer mix drove a second PCR of 7 to 11 cycles. Each sample provided no less than 2.5 million CDR3-containing paired-end reads. Using its own MiXCR run on the 5' RACE reads, TCRdb lists one record per CDR3 protein. This sample has approximately 960,000 distinct CDR3 sequences, with 25% to 35% found just once. This sample also belongs to another study, concerning T cells of mothers and their children. That source notes: Overlap in related mother-child pairs always slightly exceeded unrelated pairs, never significantly.

The chain links TRBV5-1 to TRBJ2-7; 12 bases match TRBD2. Specimen: blood. This TCR came from a woman aged 35 to 49 in good health. CDR3 nucleotide sequence: TGCGCCAGCAGCAGGGGACAATTGACTAGCGGGAGCTACGAGCAGTACTTC. It codes for CASSRGQLTSGSYEQYF.